This record covers a single T cell receptor (beta chain). The junction had 10 bases not matched to a gene; V was cut back by 6 bases and J by 4 bases. Germline CDR1 reads SNHLY; CDR2 reads FYNNEI. CDR3 length equals 15 residues. In the original processing: Reference gene primers were amplified, and this amplification served to estimate nucleated cell counts. Clones were read by immunoSEQ multiplex PCR, and TCRdb kept only the in-frame ones, dropping some. The V and J calls and the clone size are those of that table, but D and trimming were determined from the DNA. Of tens of thousands of clones listed, around four fifths were seen once; the top ten hold about 4.9%. This record comes from a study of blood T cell repertoires in COVID-19.

The sample comprised peripheral blood. The source of this sequence is a man aged 45-65 years with active COVID-19. The rearrangement joins TRBV2 to TRBJ1-2, with TRBD1 matching 8 bases. The CDR3 loop is CASRDDRGGGYGYTF. CDR3 nucleotides: TGTGCCAGCAGGGACGACAGGGGTGGGGGCTATGGCTACACCTTC.